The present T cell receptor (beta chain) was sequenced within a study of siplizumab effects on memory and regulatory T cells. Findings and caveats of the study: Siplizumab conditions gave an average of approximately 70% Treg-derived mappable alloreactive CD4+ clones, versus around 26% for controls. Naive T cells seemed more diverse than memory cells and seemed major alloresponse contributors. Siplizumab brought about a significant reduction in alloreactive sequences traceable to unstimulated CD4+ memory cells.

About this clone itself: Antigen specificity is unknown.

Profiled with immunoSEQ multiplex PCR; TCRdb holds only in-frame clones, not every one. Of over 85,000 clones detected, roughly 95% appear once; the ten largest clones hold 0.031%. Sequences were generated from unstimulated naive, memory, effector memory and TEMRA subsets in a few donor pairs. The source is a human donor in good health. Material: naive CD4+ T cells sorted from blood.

This CDR3 reads CASSQPRDAYGYTF. The CDR3, as DNA: TGTGCCAGCAGCCAACCTCGGGACGCCTATGGCTACACCTTC. The chain links TRBV4-2 to TRBJ1-2; D possibly corresponds to TRBD1 (5 bases). The CDR3 spans 14 residues. In germline, CDR1 is LGHNA, CDR2 YNFKEQ. Trimming stripped 2 bases from V and 4 bases from J, with 11 bases between.